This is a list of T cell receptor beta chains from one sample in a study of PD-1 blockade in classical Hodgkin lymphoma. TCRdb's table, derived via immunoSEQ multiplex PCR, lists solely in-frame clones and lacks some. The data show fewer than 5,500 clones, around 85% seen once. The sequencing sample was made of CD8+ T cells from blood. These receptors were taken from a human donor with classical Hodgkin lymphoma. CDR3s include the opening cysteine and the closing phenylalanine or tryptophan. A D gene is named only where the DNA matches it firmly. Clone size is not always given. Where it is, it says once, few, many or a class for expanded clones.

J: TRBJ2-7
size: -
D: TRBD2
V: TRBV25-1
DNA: TGTGCCAGCACCCCTCCCCGGCTAGCGGGAGGGGGTGAGCAGTACTTC
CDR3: CASTPPRLAGGGEQYF

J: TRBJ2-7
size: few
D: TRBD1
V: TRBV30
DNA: TGTGCCTGGAGTGTCGGGACAGGGAGGTACGAGCAGTACTTC
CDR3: CAWSVGTGRYEQYF

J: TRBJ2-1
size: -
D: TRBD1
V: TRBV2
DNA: TGTGCCAGCCTTCGGGGACAGGGGGCAGGTGAGCAGTTCTTC
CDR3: CASLRGQGAGEQFF

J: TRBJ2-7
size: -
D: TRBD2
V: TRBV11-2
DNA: TGTGCCAGCAGCTTAGGGAGCGGGAGTATGGGCGAGCAGTACTTC
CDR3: CASSLGSGSMGEQYF

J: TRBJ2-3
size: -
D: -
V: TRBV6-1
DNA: TGTGCCAGCAGTGAAATGGCTAGCACAGATACGCAGTATTTT
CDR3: CASSEMASTDTQYF

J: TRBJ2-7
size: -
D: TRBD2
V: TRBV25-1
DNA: TGTGCCAGCAGTGAATCCAAAGCTAGCGGGAGGACCTCCTACGAGCAGTACTTC
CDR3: CASSESKASGRTSYEQYF

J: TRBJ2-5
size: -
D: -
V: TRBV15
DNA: TGTGCCACCGGATCGGAGGGTAGATCCCAAGAGACCCAGTACTTC
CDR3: CATGSEGRSQETQYF

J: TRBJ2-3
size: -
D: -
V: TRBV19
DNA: TGTGCCAGTAGTATAGAGGGGGAGGCGAGAGATACGCAGTATTTT
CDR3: CASSIEGEARDTQYF

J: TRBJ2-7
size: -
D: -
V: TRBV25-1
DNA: TGTGCCAGCAGTGAATCTAGGTCCTACGAGCAGTACTTC
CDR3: CASSESRSYEQYF

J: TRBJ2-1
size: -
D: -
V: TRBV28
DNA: TGTGCCAGCAGTTTAGGGCGGAACAATGAGCAGTTCTTC
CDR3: CASSLGRNNEQFF

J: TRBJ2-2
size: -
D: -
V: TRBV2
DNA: TGTGCCAGCAGCTTCAGGAGAACCGGGGAGCTGTTTTTT
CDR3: CASSFRRTGELFF

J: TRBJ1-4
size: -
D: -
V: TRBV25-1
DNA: TGTGCCAGCCAGGGTCCAACTAATGAAAAACTGTTTTTT
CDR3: CASQGPTNEKLFF

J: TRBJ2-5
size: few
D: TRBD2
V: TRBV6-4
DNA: TGTGCCAGCAGTGGGGTAGCGGGAGAGGTAGAGACCCAGTACTTC
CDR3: CASSGVAGEVETQYF

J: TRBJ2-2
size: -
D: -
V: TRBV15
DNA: TGTGCCACCAGCAGAGACTATACCACAGTTGGGAACACCGGGGAGCTGTTTTTT
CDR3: CATSRDYTTVGNTGELFF

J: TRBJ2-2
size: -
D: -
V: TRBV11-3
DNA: TGTGCCAGCAGCGCCCGGGGGGCACATCGGGAGCTGTTTTTT
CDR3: CASSARGAHRELFF

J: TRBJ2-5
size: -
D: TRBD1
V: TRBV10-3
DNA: TGTGCCATCAGTGAGGGACAGGGACAAGAGACCCAGTACTTC
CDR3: CAISEGQGQETQYF

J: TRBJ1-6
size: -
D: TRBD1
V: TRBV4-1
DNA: TGCGCCAGCAACCCCGGGGGGGGCAGGGGGAATTCACCCCTCCACTTT
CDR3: CASNPGGGRGNSPLHF

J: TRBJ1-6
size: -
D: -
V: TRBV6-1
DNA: TGTGCCAGCAGTGAATTGGCGAGCTCCTATAATTCACCCCTCCACTTT
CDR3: CASSELASSYNSPLHF

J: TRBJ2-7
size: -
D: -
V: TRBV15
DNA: TGTGCCACCAGCAGAGATTCGGAGTCCTACGAGCAGTACTTC
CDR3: CATSRDSESYEQYF

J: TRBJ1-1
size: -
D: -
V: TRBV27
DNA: TGTGCCAGCAGTTTAGCCGGCTTGGCTGAAGCTTTCTTT
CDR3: CASSLAGLAEAFF

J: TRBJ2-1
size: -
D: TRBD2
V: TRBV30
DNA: TGTGCCTGGAGTGTAATAGCGGGAGGGTACAATGAGCAGTTCTTC
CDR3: CAWSVIAGGYNEQFF

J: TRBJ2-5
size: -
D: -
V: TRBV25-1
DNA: TGTGCCAGCAGCGGACTGCCGTCCCAAGAGGCCCAGTACTTC
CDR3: CASSGLPSQEAQYF

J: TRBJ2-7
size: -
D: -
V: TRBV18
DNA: TGTGCCAGCTCACCACCAAGCCCGGGTTCTACTTACGAGCAGTACTTC
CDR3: CASSPPSPGSTYEQYF

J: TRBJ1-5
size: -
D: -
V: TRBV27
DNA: TGTGCCAGCAGTTTATCGTGGGGGAGCAATCAGCCCCAGCATTTT
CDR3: CASSLSWGSNQPQHF

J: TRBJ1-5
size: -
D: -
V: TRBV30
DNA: TGTGCCTGGAGTGTAATCTCCGCTAATCAGCCCCAGCATTTT
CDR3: CAWSVISANQPQHF

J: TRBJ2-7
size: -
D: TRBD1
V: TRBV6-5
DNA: TGTGCCAGCAGTTCCTCCCCCGGGACAGGGGGCTACGAGCAGTACTTC
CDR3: CASSSSPGTGGYEQYF

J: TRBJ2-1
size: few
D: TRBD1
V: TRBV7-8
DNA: TGTGCCAGCAGCTTACCCGGACAGGTCATTGAGCAGTTCTTC
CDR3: CASSLPGQVIEQFF

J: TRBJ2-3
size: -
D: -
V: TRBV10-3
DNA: TGTGCCGCCGCGTCGACAGACCCCACAGATACGCAGTATTTT
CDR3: CAAASTDPTDTQYF

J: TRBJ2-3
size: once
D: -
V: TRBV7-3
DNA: TGTGCCAGCAGCCCCCTCCTGAATACAGATACGCAGTATTTT
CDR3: CASSPLLNTDTQYF

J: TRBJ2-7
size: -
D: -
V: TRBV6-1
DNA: TGTGCCAGCAGTGCGGTAGCGGAAAACTACGAGCAGTACTTC
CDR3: CASSAVAENYEQYF

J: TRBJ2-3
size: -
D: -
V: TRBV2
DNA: TGTGCCAGCAGTGACCGAGTAAGGGACGGCACAGATACGCAGTATTTT
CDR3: CASSDRVRDGTDTQYF

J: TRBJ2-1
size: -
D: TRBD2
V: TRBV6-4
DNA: TGTGCCAGCAGCGCCTCCAGCGGGAGTGTACATGAGCAGTTCTTC
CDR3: CASSASSGSVHEQFF

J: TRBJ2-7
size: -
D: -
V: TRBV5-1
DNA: TGCGCCAGCAGCTTGTCCATGGGGAAAAACTCCTACGAGCAGTACTTC
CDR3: CASSLSMGKNSYEQYF

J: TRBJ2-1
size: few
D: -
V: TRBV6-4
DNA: TGTGCCAGCAGTGACGGCAGGAGCTCCTACAATGAGCAGTTCTTC
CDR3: CASSDGRSSYNEQFF

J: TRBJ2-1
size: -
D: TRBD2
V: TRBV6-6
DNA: TGTGCCAGCAGTTACTCGATACTAGCGTTTTACAATGAGCAGTTCTTC
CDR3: CASSYSILAFYNEQFF

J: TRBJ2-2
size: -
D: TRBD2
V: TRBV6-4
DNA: TGTGCCAGCAGTGACGGGAGGGCCACCGGGGAGCTGTTTTTT
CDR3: CASSDGRATGELFF

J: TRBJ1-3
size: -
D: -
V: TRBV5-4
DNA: TGTGCCAGCACCGAAAAGGGGGGTGGCGGAAACACCATATATTTT
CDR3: CASTEKGGGGNTIYF

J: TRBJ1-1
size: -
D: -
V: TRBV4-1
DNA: TGCGCCAGCAGCCAAGATTTGGCAGGGATGGGGACTGAAGCTTTCTTT
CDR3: CASSQDLAGMGTEAFF

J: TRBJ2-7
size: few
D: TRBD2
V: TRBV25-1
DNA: TGTGCCAGCAGTGATGGACTAGCGGAAAACTACGAGCAGTACTTC
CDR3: CASSDGLAENYEQYF

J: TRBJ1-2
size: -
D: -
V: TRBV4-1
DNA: TGCGCCAGCAGCCAAGAGGGAAGTGGCTACACCTTC
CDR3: CASSQEGSGYTF

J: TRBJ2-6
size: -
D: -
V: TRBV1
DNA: TGCACCAGCAGGGCACAAAGTCGGGCCAACGTCCTGACTTTC
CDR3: CTSRAQSRANVLTF

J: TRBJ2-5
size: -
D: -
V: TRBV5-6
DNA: TGTGCCAGCAATTCCGGAACAGGGATCCAGACCCAGTACTTC
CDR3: CASNSGTGIQTQYF